A single T cell receptor beta chain is shown here with its context. Its target is not known. The data were obtained in a study of cytomegalovirus exposure and HLA in healthy donors. Points from the study as a whole: Later on, an analysis tied approximately 15,000 TCR beta sequences to HLA alleles at 0.05 false discovery rate. Associated with cytomegalovirus, according to the listing, were approximately 160 TCR beta chains.

Germline loops: CDR1 SGHRS, CDR2 YFSETQ. CDR3 length equals 16 residues. V was clipped by 0 bases and J by 0 bases, with 7 bases between them. A multiplex PCR was run with 60 Vbeta primers and 13 Jbeta primers. Data came from immunoSEQ multiplex PCR; TCRdb stores just in-frame clones and leaves some out. The data show roughly 140,000 clones, about 82% seen once. The receptor comes from a young man in good health and CMV-seronegative. The sequenced sample was PBMCs. The chain recombines TRBV5-1 with TRBJ2-6; TRBD1 might be the D (5 bases). CDR3 sequence (DNA): TGCGCCAGCAGCTTGGGGGGCAACTCTGGGGCCAACGTCCTGACTTTC. Protein product: CASSLGGNSGANVLTF.